This is a list of T cell receptor beta chains from one sample in a study of preoperative IRX-2 immunotherapy in early breast cancer. Only in-frame clones appear in the TCRdb table, and some are missing; sequencing was by immunoSEQ multiplex PCR. Of 39,000 or so clones listed, 77% are singletons. This sample comprised tumor tissue, obtained after IRX-2 immunotherapy. The receptors shown here come from a human donor with breast cancer. CDR3s include the opening cysteine and the closing phenylalanine or tryptophan. A D gene is named only where the DNA matches it firmly. Part of the rows lack a size; the others show once, few, many or a class for expanded clones.

>TRBV5-1|NA|TRBJ2-1|NA
CASSVEGLYNEQFF
TGCGCCAGCAGCGTAGAGGGGCTCTACAATGAGCAGTTCTTC
>TRBV19|NA|TRBJ1-1|NA
CASMDRGEAFF
TGTGCCAGTATGGACAGAGGGGAAGCTTTCTTT
>TRBV28|NA|TRBJ1-5|NA
CASSFGASGGSNQPQHF
TGTGCCAGCAGTTTCGGGGCTTCCGGGGGGAGCAATCAGCCCCAGCATTTT
>TRBV5-1|TRBD1|TRBJ1-1|NA
CASNTGQGDTEAFF
TGCGCCAGCAACACCGGACAGGGGGACACTGAAGCTTTCTTT
>TRBV29-1|NA|TRBJ1-6|NA
CSVGQTHNSPLHF
TGCAGCGTTGGACAGACACATAATTCACCCCTCCACTTT
>TRBV5-1|NA|TRBJ1-5|NA
CASSSGQGGPYSNQPQHF
TGCGCCAGCAGCTCGGGACAAGGGGGTCCGTATAGCAATCAGCCCCAGCATTTT
>TRBV12-5|NA|TRBJ2-3|NA
CASTPGASFSTDTQYF
TGTGCCAGCACCCCAGGGGCCTCTTTTAGCACAGATACGCAGTATTTT
>TRBV11-3|NA|TRBJ2-1|NA
CASSLGPGSATRVDEQFF
TGTGCCAGCAGCTTAGGACCCGGGAGCGCAACTAGGGTGGATGAGCAGTTCTTC
>TRBV2|TRBD1|TRBJ1-4|NA
CASSLQGTFEKLFF
TGTGCCAGCAGTTTACAGGGGACGTTTGAAAAACTGTTTTTT
>TRBV19|NA|TRBJ1-1|NA
CASSRGLGSGGTEAFF
TGTGCCAGTAGTAGGGGCCTTGGGTCGGGAGGAACTGAAGCTTTCTTT
>TRBV9|NA|TRBJ2-7|few
CASSSSTRDYEQYF
TGTGCCAGCAGTTCCTCCACCAGGGACTACGAGCAGTACTTC
>TRBV5-1|NA|TRBJ2-7|NA
CASSLEVSKSEQYF
TGCGCCAGCAGCTTGGAAGTCAGTAAGTCCGAGCAGTACTTC
>TRBV15|NA|TRBJ1-3|NA
CATSRVPQGWGSSGNTIYF
TGTGCCACCAGCAGAGTCCCACAGGGTTGGGGTAGCTCTGGAAACACCATATATTTT
>TRBV1|NA|TRBJ1-6|NA
CASSQDYGVGSPLHF
TGCGCCAGCAGCCAAGACTACGGGGTCGGTTCACCCCTCCACTTT
>TRBV30|NA|TRBJ2-3|NA
CAWSVNTDTQYF
TGTGCCTGGAGTGTTAATACGGATACGCAGTATTTT
>TRBV5-1|TRBD1|TRBJ2-2|NA
CASSLRTGSTGELFF
TGCGCCAGCAGCTTAAGGACAGGGTCGACCGGGGAGCTGTTTTTT
>TRBV6-8|NA|TRBJ1-6|NA
CASSLRTTYNSPLHF
TGTGCCAGCAGCCTCCGTACGACCTATAATTCACCCCTCCACTTT
>TRBV6-8|NA|TRBJ2-2|NA
CATKRQANTGELFF
TGTGCCACTAAGAGACAGGCGAACACCGGGGAGCTGTTTTTT
>TRBV28|NA|TRBJ2-7|NA
CASSSGTTKQYF
TGTGCCAGCAGTTCCGGGACGACCAAACAGTACTTC
>TRBV15|NA|TRBJ2-1|few
CATSRDRGSSYNEQFF
TGTGCCACCAGCAGAGATCGGGGTAGCTCCTACAATGAGCAGTTCTTC
>TRBV11-3|TRBD1|TRBJ1-4|NA
CASSLKTGARTNEKLFF
TGTGCCAGCAGCCTGAAGACAGGGGCGCGAACTAATGAAAAACTGTTTTTT
>TRBV5-1|TRBD1|TRBJ2-5|NA
CASSLEDRGGETQYF
TGCGCCAGCAGCTTGGAAGACAGGGGGGGAGAGACCCAGTACTTC
>TRBV29-1|TRBD1|TRBJ1-2|NA
CSVPDRGRGDGYTF
TGCAGCGTTCCGGACAGGGGGCGAGGAGATGGCTACACCTTC
>TRBV6-8|TRBD1|TRBJ1-2|once
CASSYSISGQGDFGYTF
TGTGCCAGCAGTTACTCTATTTCGGGACAGGGTGATTTTGGCTACACCTTC
>TRBV6-8|TRBD1|TRBJ1-5|NA
CASRFGQGASLNQPQHF
TGTGCTAGCAGATTCGGACAGGGGGCCTCTTTGAATCAGCCCCAGCATTTT
>TRBV10-2|TRBD1|TRBJ1-2|NA
CASLRQGNGYTF
TGCGCCAGCCTCCGACAGGGCAATGGCTACACCTTC
>TRBV10-2|TRBD1|TRBJ2-1|NA
CASRDQGVDGYNEQFF
TGCGCCAGCAGGGATCAGGGGGTGGACGGCTACAATGAGCAGTTCTTC
>TRBV28|TRBD2|TRBJ2-6|NA
CASSSIAGVHSGANVLTF
TGTGCCAGCAGCTCGATAGCGGGAGTACACTCTGGGGCCAACGTCCTGACTTTC
>TRBV19|TRBD2|TRBJ2-7|once
CASSIPGGPLYEQYF
TGTGCCAGTAGTATTCCGGGAGGGCCCCTCTACGAGCAGTACTTC
>TRBV1|NA|TRBJ1-3|NA
CASSQDQTPDSGNTIYF
TGCGCCAGCAGCCAAGATCAGACTCCCGACTCTGGAAACACCATATATTTT